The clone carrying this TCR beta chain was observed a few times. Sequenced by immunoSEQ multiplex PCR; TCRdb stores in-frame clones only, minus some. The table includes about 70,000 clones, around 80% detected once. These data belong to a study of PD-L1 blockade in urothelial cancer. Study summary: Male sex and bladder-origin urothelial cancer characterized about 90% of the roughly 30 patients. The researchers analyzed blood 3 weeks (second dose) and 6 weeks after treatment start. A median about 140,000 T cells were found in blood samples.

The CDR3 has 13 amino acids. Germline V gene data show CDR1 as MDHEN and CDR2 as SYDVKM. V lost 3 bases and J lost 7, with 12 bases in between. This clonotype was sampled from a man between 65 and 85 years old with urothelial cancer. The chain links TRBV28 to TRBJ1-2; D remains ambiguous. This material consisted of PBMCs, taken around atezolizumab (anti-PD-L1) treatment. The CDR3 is CASSLGVTGGYTF. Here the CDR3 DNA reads TGTGCCAGCAGTTTGGGAGTAACGGGTGGCTACACCTTC.